Presented here are 26 T cell receptor beta chains from one specimen sequenced in a study of T cell repertoires in cytomegalovirus infection. TCRdb itself ran the reads through MiXCR, one entry per CDR3 protein. The sample contains around 770,000 distinct CDR3 sequences, 25% to 30% of which appear only once. No antigen has been assigned to these receptors. The specimen was cultured CD8+ T cells from PBMCs, collected from culture after CMV antigen stimulation. The origin of the receptors is a human donor in good health (CMV status not recorded). Some clones in this sample may be carry-over from other donors' samples.

The genes are TRBV7-1 and TRBJ2-3; 7 positions match TRBD1. TRBV7-1 is classed as an ORF, of uncertain function. The CDR3 contains 15 residues. The V segment lost 3 bases and the J segment 5 bases; nucleotides outside the gene matches: 8. DNA of the CDR3: TGTGCCAGCAGCTCGCCCGGGACAGTCGGAGATACGCAGTATTTT. Its protein product is CASSSPGTVGDTQYF.

V usage is TRBV13 and J usage is TRBJ1-2; D not resolved. The V gene lost 0 bases and the J gene lost 4 bases, with 15 bases spanning the gap. This CDR3 comprises 16 residues. The germline CDR1 and CDR2 sequences are PRHDT and FYEKMQ (reference sequence). The CDR3 sequence is CASSLGNSYDGYGYTF. For the CDR3, the DNA is TGTGCCAGCAGCTTAGGGAATTCTTACGACGGCTATGGCTACACCTTC.

This clonotype was counted a few times. The rearrangement joins TRBV6-2 or TRBV6-3 to TRBJ2-1; 8 bases map to TRBD2. V lost 0 bases to trimming and J lost 2 bases; unmatched junction nucleotides: 3. The length of the CDR3 is 16 residues. Germline V lookup: CDR1 MNHEY, CDR2 SVGEGT. CDR3 sequence (DNA): TGTGCCAGCAGTTACTCCGCCGGGGGGGCCTACAATGAGCAGTTCTTC. It encodes CASSYSAGGAYNEQFF.

This clonotype has only a few counts. The rearrangement uses TRBV4-1 and TRBJ2-7, with TRBD1 matching over 9 bases. CDR1 is MGHRA, CDR2 YSYEKL, per germline. The CDR3 extends over 15 amino acids. With 1 base clipped from V and 3 bases from J, the junction kept 4 bases outside the gene matches. The CDR3 reads CASSQVLTGGYEQYF. As DNA, the CDR3 is TGCGCCAGCAGCCAAGTGTTGACAGGGGGCTACGAGCAGTACTTC.

This clonotype was seen many times. The rearrangement links TRBV27 to TRBJ1-6; D call uncertain. Germline V gene lookup returns CDR1 MNHEY and CDR2 SMNVEV (reference sequence). V lost 2 bases, J lost 13 bases, and 15 bases lay in between. This CDR3 has 14 residues. The CDR3 protein is CASSLAPKSAPLHF. The CDR3 coding sequence is TGTGCCAGCAGTTTAGCCCCAAAATCAGCGCCCCTCCACTTT.

This clonotype was found many times. CDR3 loop: CSARAGEGSNQPQHF. The DNA for the CDR3 is TGCAGTGCTAGAGCGGGGGAGGGGAGCAATCAGCCCCAGCATTTT. This chain links TRBV20-1 with TRBJ1-5; tentatively, D is TRBD1 (5 bases). The CDR3 runs to 15 residues. Germline lookup yields CDR1 DFQATT and CDR2 SNEGSKA (reference sequence). V lost 1 base, J lost 1 base, and 11 bases lay in between.

In this sample, this clonotype turned up a few times. One end of the junction does not line up with germline, which may come from a read error. This chain joins TRBV7-9 and TRBJ1-2; TRBD1 aligns across 9 bases. Germline-derived CDR1 and CDR2 are SEHNR and FQNEAQ (reference sequence). This CDR3 is 15 amino acids long. CDR3 region: CASSSYTGGNFGYTF. The CDR3 nucleotides read TGTGCCAGCAGCTCCTATACAGGGGGCAACTTTGGCTACACCTTC.

This clonotype was found many times. This chain connects TRBV12-3 or TRBV12-4 to TRBJ1-5, with D uncertain. The CDR3 consists of 15 residues. The V and J ends lost 8 bases and 2 bases respectively, with 16 bases between them. The CDR3: CASAEVTVGNQPQHF. The DNA of the CDR3 is TGTGCCAGCGCCGAAGTTACGGTGGGCAATCAGCCCCAGCATTTT.

This clonotype was seen more than once but under ten times. CDR3 DNA: TGTGCCAGCAGCCCGGAGAGAGGCAAAAACATTCAGTACTTC. As protein: CASSPERGKNIQYF. V usage is TRBV7-2 and J usage is TRBJ2-4; D is ambiguous. Trimming shortened V by 5 bases and J by 3 bases, and 11 bases separated the two germline ends. The CDR3 runs 14 residues. CDR1 is SGHTA and CDR2 is FQGNSA in the germline V gene.

The chain recombines TRBV28 with TRBJ1-3; D is unresolved. Looked up from germline, CDR1 is MDHEN and CDR2 is SYDVKM. Between the trimmed V and J ends, which lost 5 bases and 3 bases, there was a span of 14 bases. This CDR3 is built from 15 residues. The CDR3 spells CASSPPRSRGNTIYF. Written as DNA, the CDR3 is TGTGCCAGCAGTCCTCCAAGGTCCCGTGGAAACACCATATATTTT.

V gene TRBV5-6 combines with J gene TRBJ1-2; D ambiguous. V gave up 0 bases and J gave up 3 bases, with 6 bases separating them. The CDR3 consists of 13 residues. Germline V CDR1 and CDR2: SGHDT, YYEEEE. CDR3 protein: CASSLDGDYGYTF. The CDR3 DNA is TGTGCCAGCAGCTTGGACGGGGACTATGGCTACACCTTC. Full variable domain (missing parts from reference TRBV5-6 and TRBJ1-2): DAGVTQSPTHLIKTRGQQVTLRCSPKSGHDTVSWYQQALGQGPQFIFQYYEEEERQRGNFPDRFSGHQFPNYSSELNVNALLLGDSALYLCASSLDGDYGYTFGSGTRLTVV.

V and J are TRBV4-1 and TRBJ1-1; no firm D call. Trimming shortened V by 1 base and J by 5 bases, and 8 bases separated the two germline ends. This CDR3 has 13 residues. Germline V gene data show CDR1 as MGHRA and CDR2 as YSYEKL. CDR3 residues: CASSQGMWTEAFF. The CDR3 nucleotides read TGCGCCAGCAGCCAAGGAATGTGGACTGAAGCTTTCTTT.

This chain connects TRBV4-3 to TRBJ2-1; 13 positions agree with TRBD2. The CDR3 spans 16 residues. V lost 0 bases, J lost 5 bases, and 1 base stayed unmatched. Germline V gene sequence: CDR1 LGHNA, CDR2 YSLEER. CDR3 region: CASSQDGTSGDNEQFF. The CDR3 coding sequence is TGCGCCAGCAGCCAAGATGGGACTAGCGGGGACAATGAGCAGTTCTTC.

To note about this clonotype: The junction departs from the called germline gene at one end, perhaps through a read error. The rearrangement links TRBV5-3 to TRBJ2-7, with D possibly matching TRBD1 (5 bases). TRBV5-3 falls under the ORF class, with uncertain function. The CDR3 totals 14 residues. DNA of the CDR3: TGTGCCAGCAGCTTCAGGGAAAAGACCTACGAGCAGTACTTC. Protein product: CASSFREKTYEQYF.

This clonotype was observed a handful of times. The V call is TRBV6-2 or TRBV6-3, the J call TRBJ1-1; 7 positions agree with TRBD1. This CDR3 has 15 amino acids. Trimming cost V 2 bases and J 5 bases; bases outside gene matches: 8. Germline V gene sequence: CDR1 MNHEY, CDR2 SVGEGT. The DNA of the CDR3 is TGTGCCAGCAGTTACGGGCCTCAGGGGGATACTGAAGCTTTCTTT. Protein: CASSYGPQGDTEAFF.

This clonotype was seen more than once but under ten times. The V and J genes are TRBV4-1 and TRBJ2-7, with D possibly TRBD2 on 5 matching bases. Germline V gives CDR1 MGHRA, CDR2 YSYEKL. Trimming removed 3 bases from V and 3 bases from J, with 12 bases in between. The CDR3 covers 14 residues. The CDR3 region has the DNA TGCGCCAGCAGCCAGACTGCGGCGGGCTACGAGCAGTACGTC. Its translation: CASSQTAAGYEQYV.

V is TRBV3-1 and J is TRBJ2-7; D might be TRBD1 (6 bases). V lost 1 base and J lost 3, with 19 bases in between. The CDR3 length is 17 residues. Germline values: CDR1 LGHDT, CDR2 YNNKEL (reference sequence). This CDR3 is CASSQGHRVLVRYEQYF. The CDR3 nucleotides read TGTGCCAGCAGCCAAGGCCACAGGGTACTGGTCCGCTACGAGCAGTACTTC.

This clonotype was recorded a few times. CDR3 sequence reads: CASSLGVRNEQFF. The CDR3 DNA sequence: TGTGCCAGCAGCTTAGGAGTTCGTAATGAGCAGTTCTTC. The chain links TRBV11-2 to TRBJ2-1; D unresolved. The CDR3 is made up of 13 amino acids. The V end lost 1 base, the J end lost 7 bases, and 8 bases lay between the germline ends. The germline CDR1 and CDR2 sequences are SGHAT and FQNNGV.

This clonotype showed up just a few times. The gene calls are TRBV19 and TRBJ1-1; no definite D call. CDR1 and CDR2 (germline): LNHDA, SQIVND (reference sequence). The CDR3 loop spans 14 amino acids. Trimming shortened V by 3 bases and J by 0 bases, and 8 bases separated the two germline ends. As DNA, the CDR3 is TGTGCCAGTAGTATTTTTGGTGTGAACACTGAAGCTTTCTTT. It yields the protein CASSIFGVNTEAFF.

This chain links TRBV24-1 with TRBJ2-1; D gene ambiguous. Germline V CDR1 and CDR2: KGHDR, SFDVKD. The CDR3 is 17 amino acids. V was trimmed by 0 bases and J by 1 base, leaving 12 bases between them. This chain's CDR3 is CATSDLSSRGSYNEQFF. The CDR3 nucleotides are TGTGCCACCAGTGATTTGAGTAGCCGAGGTTCCTACAATGAGCAGTTCTTC.

This CDR3 is CASSYPPEQPTVTGELFF. CDR3 coding DNA: TGTGCCAGCAGTTACCCCCCTGAACAGCCGACCGTCACCGGGGAGCTGTTTTTT. The rearrangement joins TRBV6-6 to TRBJ2-2; D is uncertain. The CDR3 contains 18 residues. CDR1 and CDR2 (germline): MNHNY, SVGAGI (reference sequence). The V and J ends lost 2 bases and 4 bases respectively, with 20 bases between them.

The rearrangement links TRBV12-3 or TRBV12-4 to TRBJ1-4; D call uncertain. The CDR3 totals 12 residues. Trimming removed 4 bases from V and 7 bases from J, with 7 bases in between. This CDR3 is CASSSKPEKLFF. CDR3 nucleotide sequence: TGTGCCAGCAGTTCCAAACCTGAAAAACTGTTTTTT.

V gene TRBV19 combines with J gene TRBJ1-2, with TRBD1 as a possible D gene (5 bases). In germline, CDR1 is LNHDA, CDR2 SQIVND (reference sequence). The V and J ends lost 6 bases and 4 bases respectively, with 15 bases between them. The CDR3 is 14 amino acids. In nucleotides, the CDR3 is TGTGCCAGTAGCCCCCGGGGCGAGCGCTATGGCTACACCTTC. Its translation: CASSPRGERYGYTF.

This clonotype was picked up many times. At one end the junction does not follow the germline gene, possibly because of a read error. The rearrangement joins TRBV6-1 to TRBJ2-5; D is unclear. The germline V gene has CDR1 MNHNS and CDR2 SASEGT. CDR3 length: 10 amino acids. This chain's CDR3 is CASSGIQKDF. In DNA, the CDR3 is TGTGCCAGCAGTGGTATACAGAAGGACTTC.

The V call is TRBV6-1, the J call TRBJ2-1; D unclear. This CDR3 has 14 residues. V gave up 5 bases and J gave up 5 bases, with 13 bases separating them. Per the germline V gene, CDR1 is MNHNS and CDR2 is SASEGT. CDR3 DNA sequence: TGTGCCAGCAGTTACCGGCTGGTGAACAATGAGCAGTTCTTC. Its protein product is CASSYRLVNNEQFF.

This clonotype was seen a few times. The rearrangement joins TRBV7-2 to TRBJ1-2, with D perhaps TRBD1 (5 bases). In germline, CDR1 is SGHTA, CDR2 FQGNSA. The V end was cut by 1 base, the J end by 6 bases, with 6 bases between. This CDR3 spans 12 amino acids. DNA for the CDR3: TGTGCCAGCAGCTTAGGACAGAATGGCTACACCTTC. Its translation: CASSLGQNGYTF.